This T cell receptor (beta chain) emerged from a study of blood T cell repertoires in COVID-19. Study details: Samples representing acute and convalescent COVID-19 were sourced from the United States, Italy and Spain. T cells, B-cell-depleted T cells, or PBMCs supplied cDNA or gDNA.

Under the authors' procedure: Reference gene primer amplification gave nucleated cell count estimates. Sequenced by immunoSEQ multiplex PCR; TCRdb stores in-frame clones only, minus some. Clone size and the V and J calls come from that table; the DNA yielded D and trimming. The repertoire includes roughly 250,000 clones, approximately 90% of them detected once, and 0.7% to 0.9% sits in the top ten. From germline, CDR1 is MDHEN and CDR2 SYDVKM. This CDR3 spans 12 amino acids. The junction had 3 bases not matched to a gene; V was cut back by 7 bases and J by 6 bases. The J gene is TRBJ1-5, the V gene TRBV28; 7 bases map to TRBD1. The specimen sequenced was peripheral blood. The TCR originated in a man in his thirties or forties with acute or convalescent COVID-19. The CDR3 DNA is TGTGCCAGCACCGACAGGGTTCAGCCCCAGCATTTT. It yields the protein CASTDRVQPQHF.